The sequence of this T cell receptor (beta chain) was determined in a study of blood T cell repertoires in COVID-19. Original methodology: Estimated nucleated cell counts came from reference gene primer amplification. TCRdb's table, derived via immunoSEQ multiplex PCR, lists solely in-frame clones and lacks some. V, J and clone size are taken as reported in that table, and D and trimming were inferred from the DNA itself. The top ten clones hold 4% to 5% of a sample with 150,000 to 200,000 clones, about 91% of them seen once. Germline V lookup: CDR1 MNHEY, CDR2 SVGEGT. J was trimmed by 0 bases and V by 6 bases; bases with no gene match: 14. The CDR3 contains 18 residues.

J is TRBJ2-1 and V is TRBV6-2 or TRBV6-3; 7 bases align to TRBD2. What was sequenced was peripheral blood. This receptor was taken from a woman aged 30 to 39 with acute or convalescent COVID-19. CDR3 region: CASSPTLAAPGSYNEQFF. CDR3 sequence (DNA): TGTGCCAGCAGCCCTACCCTAGCGGCACCGGGCTCCTACAATGAGCAGTTCTTC.